These T cell receptor beta chains were read from a single sample in a study of blood T cells in healthy people across ages. MiXCR was run by TCRdb on the 5' RACE reads, yielding one entry per CDR3 protein. The table has about 800,000 distinct CDR3 sequences, about 25% seen once. A further study also used this sample, focusing on T cells of mothers and their children.

Sequencing used blood. The receptors shown here come from a boy younger than 18 in good health. The CDR3 runs from the conserved cysteine through the conserved F or W. D genes are given only for firm matches. Rows give clone size only sometimes, using once, few, many, or a class for an expanded clone.

V,D,J,size,DNA,CDR3
TRBV4-2,.,TRBJ2-7,.,TGTGCCAGCAGCCAAGGACAGGACAGTTTGTACGAGCAGTACTTC,CASSQGQDSLYEQYF
TRBV27,.,TRBJ2-6,.,TGTGCCAGCAGTTTGCGACAGAGGTCGGGGGCCAACGTCCTGACTTTC,CASSLRQRSGANVLTF
TRBV12-5,.,TRBJ2-3,few,TGTGCTAGTGGCCCGGGTGTAGCGGATACGCAGTATTTT,CASGPGVADTQYF
TRBV11-1,TRBD2,TRBJ2-1,.,TGTGCCAGCAGCTTAGCGTGGCCAGCGGGGGACACCTACAATGAGCAGTTCTTC,CASSLAWPAGDTYNEQFF
TRBV11-1,TRBD1,TRBJ2-5,.,TGTGCCAGCAGCTTCGAGGGGGCGCGGAGGACCCAGTACTTC,CASSFEGARRTQYF
TRBV7-8,TRBD2,TRBJ2-1,.,TGTGCCAGCAGCGGAAAAAGCGGGGGGACCTACAATGAGCAGTTCTTC,CASSGKSGGTYNEQFF
TRBV24-1,TRBD1,TRBJ2-5,.,TGTGCCACCAGTGAAATCTTGGGACAGTGGGATGAAGAGACCCAGTACTTC,CATSEILGQWDEETQYF
TRBV11-2,.,TRBJ2-7,.,TGTGCCAGCAGCCCCGAGAGTCGACACAATCCCTACGAGCAGTACTTC,CASSPESRHNPYEQYF
TRBV18,.,TRBJ2-5,.,TGTGCCAGCTCATCCAGTCTGACAGGAGAGACCCAGTACTTC,CASSSSLTGETQYF
TRBV5-6,TRBD2,TRBJ2-1,.,TGTGCCAGCAGCACCCGGGACTATGGCAATGAGCAGTTCTTC,CASSTRDYGNEQFF
TRBV7-3,TRBD2,TRBJ2-5,.,TGTGCCAGCAGCTTAACTAGCGGGTTTCAAGAGACCCAGTACTTC,CASSLTSGFQETQYF
TRBV28,.,TRBJ2-7,.,TGTGCCAGCAGCGGGCGGGATAGGATCGAGCAGTACTTC,CASSGRDRIEQYF
TRBV29-1,TRBD2,TRBJ2-1,.,TGCAGCGTTCTAGCGGGAGGGCCGGGCGAGCAGTTCTTC,CSVLAGGPGEQFF
TRBV4-3,.,TRBJ1-5,.,TGCGCCAGCAGCCAAGATCTCCTAACGGTTCAGCCCCAGCATTTT,CASSQDLLTVQPQHF
TRBV7-2,.,TRBJ2-7,once,TGTGCCAGCAGCTTAGATGGGGGGGGCGTACCCTACGAGCAATACTTC,CASSLDGGGVPYEQYF
TRBV5-1,TRBD2,TRBJ2-3,.,TGCGCCAGCAGCTGGAGTGGGACTAGCGGCACAGATACGCAGTATTTT,CASSWSGTSGTDTQYF
TRBV4-3,.,TRBJ2-7,few,TGCGCCAGCAGCCAAGATCGACAGGCGACGTCCTACGAGCAGTACTTC,CASSQDRQATSYEQYF
TRBV3-1,.,TRBJ1-1,few,TGTGCCAGCAGCCAAGACAGGTCCTCGAACACTGAAGCTTTCTTT,CASSQDRSSNTEAFF
TRBV7-9,TRBD2,TRBJ2-4,.,TGTGCCAGCAGCTCCGGGACTAGCGGAAACATTCAGTACTTC,CASSSGTSGNIQYF
TRBV6-1,.,TRBJ2-7,.,TGTGCCAGCAGTGATGTGTCAGGGTGGTCCTACGAGCAATACTTC,CASSDVSGWSYEQYF
TRBV20-1,.,TRBJ2-4,.,TGCAGTGCTAGAGATTTAGGAGCTAAACTAGCCAAAAACATTCAGTACTTC,CSARDLGAKLAKNIQYF
TRBV27,.,TRBJ1-1,few,TGTGCCAGCAGTTTATCCACGCGCGGTGGTACTGAAGCTTTCTTT,CASSLSTRGGTEAFF
TRBV5-1,.,TRBJ2-2,.,TGCGCCAGCAGCTGGGAACCGGGACACGCGAACACCGGGGAGCTGTTTTTT,CASSWEPGHANTGELFF
TRBV5-1,TRBD2,TRBJ2-1,.,TGCGCCAGCAGCTTGTGGGTAGCGGGAGGTCAAGTTGCGCAAGAGCAGTTCTTC,CASSLWVAGGQVAQEQFF